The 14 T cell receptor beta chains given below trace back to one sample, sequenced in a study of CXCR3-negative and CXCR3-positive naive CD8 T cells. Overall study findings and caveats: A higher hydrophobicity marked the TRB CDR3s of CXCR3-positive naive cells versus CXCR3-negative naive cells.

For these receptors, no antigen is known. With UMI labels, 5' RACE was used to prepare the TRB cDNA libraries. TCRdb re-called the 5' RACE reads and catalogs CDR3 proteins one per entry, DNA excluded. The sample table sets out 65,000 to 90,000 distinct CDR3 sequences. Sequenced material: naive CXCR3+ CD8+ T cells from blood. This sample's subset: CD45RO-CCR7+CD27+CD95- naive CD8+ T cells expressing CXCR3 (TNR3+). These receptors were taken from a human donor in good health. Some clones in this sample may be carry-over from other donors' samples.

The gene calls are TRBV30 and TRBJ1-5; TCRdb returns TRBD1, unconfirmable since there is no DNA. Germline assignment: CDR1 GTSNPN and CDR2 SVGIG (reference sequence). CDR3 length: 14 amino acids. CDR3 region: CACAPDSSGQPQHF.

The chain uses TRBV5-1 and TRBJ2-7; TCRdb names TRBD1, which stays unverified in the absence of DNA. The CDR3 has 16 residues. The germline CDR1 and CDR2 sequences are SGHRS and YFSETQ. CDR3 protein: CASSLVSGQETYEQYF.

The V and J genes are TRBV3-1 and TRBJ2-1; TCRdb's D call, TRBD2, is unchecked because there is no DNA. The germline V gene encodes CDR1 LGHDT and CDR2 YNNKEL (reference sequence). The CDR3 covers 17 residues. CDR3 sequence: CASSQDRATSVYNEQFF.

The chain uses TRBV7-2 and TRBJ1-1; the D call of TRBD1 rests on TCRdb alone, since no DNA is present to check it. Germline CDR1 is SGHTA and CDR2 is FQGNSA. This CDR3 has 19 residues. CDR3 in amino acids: CASSLVVGTGLGMNTEAFF.

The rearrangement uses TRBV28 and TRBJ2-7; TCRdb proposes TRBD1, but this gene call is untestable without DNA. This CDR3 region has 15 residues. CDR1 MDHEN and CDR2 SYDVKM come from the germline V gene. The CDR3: CASSFPRQGAYEQYF.

The CDR3 sequence is CASSVGLEYEQYF. The genes are TRBV9 and TRBJ2-7. The CDR3 has 13 amino acids. Germline V gene data show CDR1 as SGDLS and CDR2 as YYNGEE.

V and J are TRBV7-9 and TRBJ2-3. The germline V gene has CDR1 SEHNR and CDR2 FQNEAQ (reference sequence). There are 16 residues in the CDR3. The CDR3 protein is CASSLRGSSSTDTQYF. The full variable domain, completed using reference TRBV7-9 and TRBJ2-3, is DTGVSQNPRHKITKRGQNVTFRCDPISEHNRLYWYRQTLGQGPEFLTYFQNEAQLEKSRLLSDRFSAERPKGSFSTLEIQRTEQGDSAMYLCASSLRGSSSTDTQYFGPGTRLTVL.

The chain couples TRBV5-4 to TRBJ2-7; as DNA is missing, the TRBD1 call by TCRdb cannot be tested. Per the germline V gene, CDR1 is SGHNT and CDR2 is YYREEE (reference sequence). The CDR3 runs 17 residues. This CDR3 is CASSEGRSRYLSYEQYF.

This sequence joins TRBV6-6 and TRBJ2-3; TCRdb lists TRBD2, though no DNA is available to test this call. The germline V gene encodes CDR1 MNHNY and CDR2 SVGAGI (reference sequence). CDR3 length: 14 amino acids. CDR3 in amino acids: CASTLAGGSDTQYF.

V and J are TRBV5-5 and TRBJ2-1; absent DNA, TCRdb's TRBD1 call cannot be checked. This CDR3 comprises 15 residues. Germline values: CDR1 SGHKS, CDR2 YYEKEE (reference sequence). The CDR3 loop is CASSFRDLIYNEQFF.

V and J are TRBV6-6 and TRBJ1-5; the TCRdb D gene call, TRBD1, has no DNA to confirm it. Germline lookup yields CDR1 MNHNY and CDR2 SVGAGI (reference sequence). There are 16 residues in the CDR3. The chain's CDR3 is CASSALDRANNQPQHF.

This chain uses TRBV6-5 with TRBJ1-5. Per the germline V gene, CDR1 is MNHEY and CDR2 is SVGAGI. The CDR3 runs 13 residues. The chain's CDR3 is CASSAGIVQPQHF.

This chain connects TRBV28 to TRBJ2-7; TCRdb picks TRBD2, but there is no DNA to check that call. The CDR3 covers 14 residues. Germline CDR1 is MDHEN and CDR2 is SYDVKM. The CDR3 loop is CASKLGLAGDEQYF.

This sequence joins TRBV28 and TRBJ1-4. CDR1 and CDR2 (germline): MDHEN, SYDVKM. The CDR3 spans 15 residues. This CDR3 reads CASSSLGGEDEKLFF.